These T cell receptor beta chains were read from a single sample in a study of cytomegalovirus exposure and HLA in healthy donors. Sequencing used immunoSEQ multiplex PCR; TCRdb keeps in-frame clones, though not all of them. Of around 96,000 clones in the sample, approximately 76% were seen once. Specimen: PBMCs. These receptors came from a man under 40 in good health and CMV-seropositive. Both conserved end residues are part of each CDR3. The D gene is left open where the match is weak. Rows give clone size only sometimes, using once, few, many, or a class for an expanded clone.

CDR3 length: 13; D gene: .; V gene: TRBV27; J gene: TRBJ1-5; clone size: .; CDR3 protein: CASSYTWNQPQHF; CDR3 DNA: TGTGCCAGCAGTTACACATGGAATCAGCCCCAGCATTTT
CDR3 length: 14; D gene: .; V gene: TRBV4-1; J gene: TRBJ2-1; clone size: .; CDR3 protein: CASNTGLGLDEQFF; CDR3 DNA: TGCGCCAGCAACACAGGGTTAGGTTTAGATGAGCAGTTCTTC
CDR3 length: 14; D gene: .; V gene: TRBV14; J gene: TRBJ1-6; clone size: .; CDR3 protein: CASGRGSYNSPLHF; CDR3 DNA: TGTGCCAGCGGACGAGGGTCCTATAATTCACCCCTCCACTTT
CDR3 length: 15; D gene: .; V gene: TRBV6-5; J gene: TRBJ1-1; clone size: few; CDR3 protein: CASRKLDRANTEAFF; CDR3 DNA: TGTGCCAGCAGAAAATTAGACAGAGCCAACACTGAAGCTTTCTTT
CDR3 length: 16; D gene: TRBD2; V gene: TRBV5-1; J gene: TRBJ2-7; clone size: .; CDR3 protein: CASSLVDPGGIYEQYF; CDR3 DNA: TGCGCCAGCAGCTTGGTGGATCCCGGGGGGATCTACGAGCAGTACTTC
CDR3 length: 16; D gene: TRBD1; V gene: TRBV7-6; J gene: TRBJ2-3; clone size: .; CDR3 protein: CASSSDRGPDADTQYF; CDR3 DNA: TGTGCCAGCAGCTCAGACAGGGGCCCCGACGCGGATACGCAGTATTTT
CDR3 length: 13; D gene: .; V gene: TRBV6-1; J gene: TRBJ1-5; clone size: .; CDR3 protein: CASSGGSNQPQHF; CDR3 DNA: TGTGCCAGCAGTGGCGGGAGCAATCAGCCCCAGCATTTT
CDR3 length: 14; D gene: .; V gene: TRBV5-6; J gene: TRBJ1-6; clone size: .; CDR3 protein: CASSQGSAASPLHF; CDR3 DNA: TGTGCCAGCAGCCAAGGGAGTGCGGCTTCACCCCTCCACTTT
CDR3 length: 15; D gene: .; V gene: TRBV6-1; J gene: TRBJ1-2; clone size: .; CDR3 protein: CASSQATGSNYGYTF; CDR3 DNA: TGTGCCAGCAGTCAGGCCACAGGGTCGAACTATGGCTACACCTTC
CDR3 length: 16; D gene: TRBD1; V gene: TRBV18; J gene: TRBJ2-2; clone size: .; CDR3 protein: CASSPNAGTGTGELFF; CDR3 DNA: TGTGCCAGCTCACCCAACGCTGGGACAGGGACCGGGGAGCTGTTTTTT
CDR3 length: 15; D gene: TRBD1; V gene: TRBV11-3; J gene: TRBJ1-2; clone size: once; CDR3 protein: CASSLVRTGAYGYTF; CDR3 DNA: TGTGCCAGCAGCTTAGTAAGGACAGGGGCCTATGGCTACACCTTC
CDR3 length: 13; D gene: .; V gene: TRBV18; J gene: TRBJ1-2; clone size: once; CDR3 protein: CASSTDGLYGYTF; CDR3 DNA: TGTGCCAGCTCAACCGACGGACTCTATGGCTACACCTTC
CDR3 length: 13; D gene: .; V gene: TRBV5-1; J gene: TRBJ1-4; clone size: .; CDR3 protein: CASGPATNEKLFF; CDR3 DNA: TGCGCCAGCGGGCCGGCAACTAATGAAAAACTGTTTTTT
CDR3 length: 14; D gene: .; V gene: TRBV9; J gene: TRBJ2-3; clone size: .; CDR3 protein: CASSVGGNTLDRYF; CDR3 DNA: TGTGCCAGCAGCGTAGGCGGCAACACTCTAGACCGGTATTTT
CDR3 length: 16; D gene: .; V gene: TRBV7-2; J gene: TRBJ2-7; clone size: few; CDR3 protein: CASSFPTQGSPYEQYF; CDR3 DNA: TGTGCCAGCAGCTTCCCGACTCAGGGATCCCCCTACGAGCAGTACTTC
CDR3 length: 13; D gene: .; V gene: TRBV15; J gene: TRBJ2-3; clone size: .; CDR3 protein: CATSRGGVDTQYF; CDR3 DNA: TGTGCCACCAGCAGAGGCGGGGTGGATACGCAGTATTTT
CDR3 length: 15; D gene: TRBD2; V gene: TRBV11-2; J gene: TRBJ2-3; clone size: once; CDR3 protein: CASSAIAGDTDTQYF; CDR3 DNA: TGTGCCAGCAGCGCCATAGCGGGGGACACAGATACGCAGTATTTT
CDR3 length: 14; D gene: TRBD1; V gene: TRBV2; J gene: TRBJ2-7; clone size: .; CDR3 protein: CASSEWGQGYEQYF; CDR3 DNA: TGTGCCAGCAGTGAGTGGGGACAGGGGTACGAGCAGTACTTC
CDR3 length: 17; D gene: .; V gene: TRBV12-2; J gene: TRBJ2-3; clone size: .; CDR3 protein: CASRFRLAGGRTDTQYF; CDR3 DNA: TGTGCAAGTCGCTTCCGACTAGCGGGGGGCCGCACAGATACGCAGTATTTT
CDR3 length: 16; D gene: .; V gene: TRBV18; J gene: TRBJ1-5; clone size: .; CDR3 protein: CASSPRPGVGNQPQHF; CDR3 DNA: TGTGCCAGCTCACCACGGCCAGGTGTGGGCAATCAGCCCCAGCATTTT
CDR3 length: 16; D gene: .; V gene: TRBV5-5; J gene: TRBJ1-4; clone size: .; CDR3 protein: CASSLRPDTALRGLFF; CDR3 DNA: TGTGCCAGCAGCCTGAGACCGGACACAGCTCTAAGGGGACTGTTTTTT
CDR3 length: 14; D gene: TRBD2; V gene: TRBV11-3; J gene: TRBJ2-5; clone size: .; CDR3 protein: CASSLGLAPETQYF; CDR3 DNA: TGTGCCAGCAGCCTGGGACTAGCCCCAGAGACCCAGTACTTC
CDR3 length: 15; D gene: TRBD1; V gene: TRBV27; J gene: TRBJ1-2; clone size: .; CDR3 protein: CASSTRDRRWRGYTF; CDR3 DNA: TGTGCCAGCAGTACTCGGGACAGGCGATGGAGGGGCTACACCTTC
CDR3 length: 20; D gene: TRBD1; V gene: TRBV4-1; J gene: TRBJ1-4; clone size: .; CDR3 protein: CASSQLVVGTGVLANEKLFF; CDR3 DNA: TGCGCCAGCAGCCAATTAGTTGTCGGGACAGGGGTCCTCGCTAATGAAAAACTGTTTTTT
CDR3 length: 13; D gene: .; V gene: TRBV7-3; J gene: TRBJ2-3; clone size: .; CDR3 protein: CASSLDFTDTQYF; CDR3 DNA: TGTGCCAGCAGCTTAGACTTCACAGATACGCAGTATTTT
CDR3 length: 13; D gene: .; V gene: TRBV10-3; J gene: TRBJ1-6; clone size: few; CDR3 protein: CAISEQYNSPLHF; CDR3 DNA: TGTGCCATCAGTGAACAGTATAATTCACCCCTCCACTTT
CDR3 length: 15; D gene: .; V gene: TRBV6-1; J gene: TRBJ1-2; clone size: .; CDR3 protein: CASSPDLTGRYGYTF; CDR3 DNA: TGTGCCAGCAGTCCGGACCTAACAGGGCGTTATGGCTACACCTTC
CDR3 length: 14; D gene: TRBD1; V gene: TRBV19; J gene: TRBJ2-7; clone size: .; CDR3 protein: CASSTGTGAYEQYF; CDR3 DNA: TGTGCCAGTAGTACCGGGACAGGAGCCTACGAGCAGTACTTC
CDR3 length: 11; D gene: .; V gene: TRBV20-1; J gene: TRBJ2-1; clone size: .; CDR3 protein: CSAPVGLLPFF; CDR3 DNA: TGCAGTGCTCCCGTGGGACTCCTGCCGTTCTTC
CDR3 length: 15; D gene: TRBD1; V gene: TRBV4-1; J gene: TRBJ2-7; clone size: once; CDR3 protein: CASSPGGQVGDEQYF; CDR3 DNA: TGCGCCAGCAGCCCGGGCGGACAGGTGGGAGACGAGCAGTACTTC
CDR3 length: 16; D gene: .; V gene: TRBV6-1; J gene: TRBJ2-7; clone size: .; CDR3 protein: CASREVDGGPSYEQYF; CDR3 DNA: TGTGCCAGCAGGGAAGTGGACGGGGGGCCTTCCTACGAGCAGTACTTC
CDR3 length: 14; D gene: .; V gene: TRBV2; J gene: TRBJ2-7; clone size: .; CDR3 protein: CASSLDSLGYEQYF; CDR3 DNA: TGTGCCAGCAGCTTGGACAGCCTGGGCTACGAGCAGTACTTC
CDR3 length: 17; D gene: .; V gene: TRBV18; J gene: TRBJ2-3; clone size: .; CDR3 protein: CASSPRRQSTSTDTQYF; CDR3 DNA: TGTGCCAGCTCACCGAGAAGACAGTCCACTAGCACAGATACGCAGTATTTT
CDR3 length: 15; D gene: TRBD1; V gene: TRBV15; J gene: TRBJ2-7; clone size: .; CDR3 protein: CATSYTRDRDDEQYF; CDR3 DNA: TGTGCCACCAGCTATACCCGGGACAGGGATGACGAGCAGTACTTC
CDR3 length: 14; D gene: .; V gene: TRBV5-6; J gene: TRBJ1-3; clone size: .; CDR3 protein: CASSPPNSGNTIYF; CDR3 DNA: TGTGCCAGCAGCCCCCCTAACTCTGGAAACACCATATATTTT
CDR3 length: 15; D gene: TRBD1; V gene: TRBV6-4; J gene: TRBJ2-2; clone size: .; CDR3 protein: CASSETGADTGELFF; CDR3 DNA: TGTGCCAGCAGTGAGACAGGGGCAGACACCGGGGAGCTGTTTTTT
CDR3 length: 15; D gene: .; V gene: TRBV7-9; J gene: TRBJ1-6; clone size: .; CDR3 protein: CASSLNRQRGSPLHF; CDR3 DNA: TGTGCCAGCAGCTTGAACCGACAGCGGGGTTCACCCCTCCACTTT
CDR3 length: 16; D gene: TRBD1; V gene: TRBV6-4; J gene: TRBJ2-1; clone size: .; CDR3 protein: CASRPTDRGPYNEQFF; CDR3 DNA: TGTGCCAGCAGACCCACGGACAGGGGGCCCTACAATGAGCAGTTCTTC
CDR3 length: 16; D gene: TRBD1; V gene: TRBV11-2; J gene: TRBJ2-7; clone size: few; CDR3 protein: CASSTQQGQGFGEQYF; CDR3 DNA: TGTGCCAGCAGCACGCAACAGGGACAGGGATTTGGCGAGCAGTACTTC
CDR3 length: 16; D gene: TRBD1; V gene: TRBV28; J gene: TRBJ1-6; clone size: .; CDR3 protein: CASSPRDSSYNSPLHF; CDR3 DNA: TGTGCCAGCAGTCCACGGGACAGCTCCTATAATTCACCCCTCCACTTT
CDR3 length: 14; D gene: TRBD1; V gene: TRBV28; J gene: TRBJ1-4; clone size: .; CDR3 protein: CASSPTGRNEKLFF; CDR3 DNA: TGTGCCAGCAGTCCGACAGGGAGGAATGAAAAACTGTTTTTT
CDR3 length: 13; D gene: .; V gene: TRBV10-3; J gene: TRBJ1-1; clone size: .; CDR3 protein: CAISIGGATEAFF; CDR3 DNA: TGTGCCATCAGTATCGGGGGGGCCACTGAAGCTTTCTTT
CDR3 length: 15; D gene: TRBD1; V gene: TRBV5-8; J gene: TRBJ2-7; clone size: .; CDR3 protein: CASSPIYRGRDEQYF; CDR3 DNA: TGTGCCAGCAGCCCAATATACAGGGGGCGCGACGAGCAGTACTTC
CDR3 length: 14; D gene: .; V gene: TRBV27; J gene: TRBJ2-5; clone size: once; CDR3 protein: CASSLDLAQETQYF; CDR3 DNA: TGTGCCAGCAGTTTAGATTTAGCCCAAGAGACCCAGTACTTC
CDR3 length: 14; D gene: TRBD2; V gene: TRBV30; J gene: TRBJ2-5; clone size: once; CDR3 protein: CAWSVRSGGETQYF; CDR3 DNA: TGTGCCTGGAGTGTACGCAGCGGGGGAGAGACCCAGTACTTC
CDR3 length: 14; D gene: TRBD1; V gene: TRBV4-1; J gene: TRBJ1-2; clone size: few; CDR3 protein: CASSQVGDRGPYTF; CDR3 DNA: TGCGCCAGCAGCCAAGTAGGGGACAGGGGGCCCTACACCTTC
CDR3 length: 16; D gene: .; V gene: TRBV7-9; J gene: TRBJ2-1; clone size: .; CDR3 protein: CASSLAGGIRGNEQFF; CDR3 DNA: TGTGCCAGCAGCTTAGCGGGTGGGATTCGGGGTAATGAGCAGTTCTTC